The present entry profiles one TCR beta chain with its context. The sample is drawn from a study of patients and donors after allogeneic stem cell transplantation. One entry per CDR3 protein results from TCRdb running MiXCR on the RT-PCR reads. Seen here are around 7,100 distinct CDR3 sequences, roughly 13% observed once, and the top ten hold around half. CDR1 SQVTM and CDR2 ANQGSEA come from the germline V gene. With 4 bases removed from V and 6 bases from J, the gap between germline ends came to 10 bases. The length of the CDR3 is 12 residues. Source material: blood, either unsorted or a sorted T cell fraction (not recorded which). The chain is built from TRBV29-1 and TRBJ2-1, with unresolved D. This TCR derives from a human donor who was either an allogeneic HSCT recipient or a stem cell or donor lymphocyte infusion donor (not recorded which). It is not recorded whose cells these are; they may come from a transplant donor. The CDR3 sequence is CSVVTLRNEQFF. In DNA, the CDR3 is TGCAGCGTTGTGACCCTGCGCAATGAGCAGTTCTTC.